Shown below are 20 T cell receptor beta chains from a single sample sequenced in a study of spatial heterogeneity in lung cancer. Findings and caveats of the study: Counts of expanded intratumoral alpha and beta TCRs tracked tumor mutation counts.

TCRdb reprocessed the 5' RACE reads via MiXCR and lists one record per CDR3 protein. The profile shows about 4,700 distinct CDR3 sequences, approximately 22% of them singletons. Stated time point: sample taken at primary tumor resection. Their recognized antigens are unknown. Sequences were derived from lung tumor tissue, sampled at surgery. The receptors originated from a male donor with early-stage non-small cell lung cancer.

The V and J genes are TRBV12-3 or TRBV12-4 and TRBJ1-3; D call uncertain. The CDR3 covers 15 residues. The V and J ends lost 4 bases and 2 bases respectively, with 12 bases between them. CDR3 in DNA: TGTGCCAGCAGTTCCAGGTGGGCGGCTGGAAACACCATATATTTT. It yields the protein CASSSRWAAGNTIYF.

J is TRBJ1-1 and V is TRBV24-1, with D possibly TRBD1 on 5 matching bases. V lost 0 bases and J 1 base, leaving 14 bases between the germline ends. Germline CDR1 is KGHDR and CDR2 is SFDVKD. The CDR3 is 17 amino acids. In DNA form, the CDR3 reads TGTGCCACCAGTGATTTGCTCGGGGCCAGGGAGAACACTGAAGCTTTCTTT. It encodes CATSDLLGARENTEAFF.

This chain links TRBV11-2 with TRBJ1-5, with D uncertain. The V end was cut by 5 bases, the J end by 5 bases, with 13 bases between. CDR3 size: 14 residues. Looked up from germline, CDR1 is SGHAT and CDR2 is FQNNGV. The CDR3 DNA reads TGTGCCAGCAGCACTCTGGGGTCTGATCAGCCCCAGCATTTT. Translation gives CASSTLGSDQPQHF.

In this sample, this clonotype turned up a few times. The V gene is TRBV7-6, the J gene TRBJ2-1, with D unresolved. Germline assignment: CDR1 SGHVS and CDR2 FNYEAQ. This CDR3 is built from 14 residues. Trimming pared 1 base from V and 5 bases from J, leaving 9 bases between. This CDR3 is CASSLGFSHNEQFF. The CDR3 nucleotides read TGTGCCAGCAGCTTAGGATTTTCCCACAATGAGCAGTTCTTC.

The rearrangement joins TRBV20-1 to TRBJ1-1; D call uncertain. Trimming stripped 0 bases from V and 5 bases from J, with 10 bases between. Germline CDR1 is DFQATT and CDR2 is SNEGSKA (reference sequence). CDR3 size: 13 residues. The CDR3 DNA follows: TGCAGTGCTAGAGATCCCGACTCAACTGAAGCTTTCTTT. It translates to CSARDPDSTEAFF.

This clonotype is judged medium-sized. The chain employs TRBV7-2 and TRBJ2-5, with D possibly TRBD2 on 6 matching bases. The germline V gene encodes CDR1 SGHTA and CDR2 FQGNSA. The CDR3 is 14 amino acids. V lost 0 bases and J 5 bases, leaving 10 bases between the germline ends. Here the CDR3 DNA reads TGTGCCAGCAGCTTAGCGGGAGGCAGGGAGACCCAGTACTTC. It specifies CASSLAGGRETQYF. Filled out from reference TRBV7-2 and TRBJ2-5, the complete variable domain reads GAGVSQSPSNKVTEKGKDVELRCDPISGHTALYWYRQSLGQGLEFLIYFQGNSAPDKSGLPSDRFSAERTGGSVSTLTIQRTQQEDSAVYLCASSLAGGRETQYFGPGTRLLVL.

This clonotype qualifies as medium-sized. CDR3 sequence reads: CASSVPLLRTEAFF. DNA for the CDR3: TGTGCCAGCAGCGTCCCTCTCCTGAGGACTGAAGCTTTCTTT. The genes are TRBV28 and TRBJ1-1; no clear D gene. The CDR3 is made up of 14 amino acids. The V gene's germline CDR1 is MDHEN and CDR2 SYDVKM. Trimming shortened V by 6 bases and J by 5 bases, and 16 bases separated the two germline ends.

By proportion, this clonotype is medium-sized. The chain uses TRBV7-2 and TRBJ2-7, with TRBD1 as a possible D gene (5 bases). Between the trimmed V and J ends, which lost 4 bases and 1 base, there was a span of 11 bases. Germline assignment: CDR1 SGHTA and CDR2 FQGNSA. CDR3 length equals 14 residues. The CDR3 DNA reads TGTGCCAGCAGCTCCAGACAGAGATCCTACGAGCAGTACTTC. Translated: CASSSRQRSYEQYF.

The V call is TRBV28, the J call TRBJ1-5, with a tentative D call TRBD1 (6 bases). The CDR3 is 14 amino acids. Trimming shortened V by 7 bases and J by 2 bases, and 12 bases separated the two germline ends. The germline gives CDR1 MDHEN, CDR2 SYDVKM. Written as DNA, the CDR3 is TGTGCCAGCATCCTACAGGGAGGCAATCAGCCCCAGCATTTT. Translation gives CASILQGGNQPQHF.

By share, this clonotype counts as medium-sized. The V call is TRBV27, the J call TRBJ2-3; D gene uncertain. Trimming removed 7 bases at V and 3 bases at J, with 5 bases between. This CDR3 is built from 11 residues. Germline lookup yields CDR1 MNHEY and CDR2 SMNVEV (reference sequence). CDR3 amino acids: CASTPTDTQYF. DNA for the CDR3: TGTGCCAGCACGCCGACAGATACGCAGTATTTT.

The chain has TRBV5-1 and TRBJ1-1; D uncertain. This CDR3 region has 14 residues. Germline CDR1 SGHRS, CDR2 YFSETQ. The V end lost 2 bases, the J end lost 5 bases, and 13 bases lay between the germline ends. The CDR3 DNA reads TGCGCCAGCAGCTTCGACACCGGAGGGACTGAAGCTTTCTTT. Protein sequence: CASSFDTGGTEAFF. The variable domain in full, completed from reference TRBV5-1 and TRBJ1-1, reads KAGVTQTPRYLIKTRGQQVTLSCSPISGHRSVSWYQQTPGQGLQFLFEYFSETQRNKGNFPGRFSGRQFSNSRSEMNVSTLELGDSALYLCASSFDTGGTEAFFGQGTRLTVV.

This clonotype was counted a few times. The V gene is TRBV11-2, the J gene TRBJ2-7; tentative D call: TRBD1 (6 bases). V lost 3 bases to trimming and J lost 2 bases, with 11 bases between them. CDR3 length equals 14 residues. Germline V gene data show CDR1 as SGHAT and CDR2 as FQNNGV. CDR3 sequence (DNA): TGTGCCAGCAGCTTGGAGACAGGTACCTACGAGCAGTACTTC. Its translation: CASSLETGTYEQYF.

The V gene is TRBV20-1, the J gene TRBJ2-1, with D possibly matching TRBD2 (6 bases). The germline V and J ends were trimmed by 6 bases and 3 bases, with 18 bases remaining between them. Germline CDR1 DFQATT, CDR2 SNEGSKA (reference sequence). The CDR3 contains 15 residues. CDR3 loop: CSAQGRSGSYNEQFF. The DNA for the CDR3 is TGCAGTGCCCAGGGACGTAGCGGTAGCTACAATGAGCAGTTCTTC.

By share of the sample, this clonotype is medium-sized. The chain's CDR3 is CASSSRLAVYEQYF. CDR3 nucleotide sequence: TGTGCCAGCAGCTCTCGACTAGCGGTCTACGAGCAGTACTTC. The J gene is TRBJ2-7, the V gene TRBV5-6, with 9 bases lining up with TRBD2. The V segment lost 3 bases and the J segment 3 bases; nucleotides outside the gene matches: 4. CDR1 and CDR2 (germline): SGHDT, YYEEEE. This CDR3 comprises 14 residues.

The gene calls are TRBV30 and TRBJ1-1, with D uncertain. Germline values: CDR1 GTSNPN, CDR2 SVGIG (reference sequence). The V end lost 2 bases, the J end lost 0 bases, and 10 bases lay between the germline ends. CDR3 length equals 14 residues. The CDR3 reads CAWSNGYMNTEAFF. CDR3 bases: TGTGCCTGGAGTAATGGGTACATGAACACTGAAGCTTTCTTT.

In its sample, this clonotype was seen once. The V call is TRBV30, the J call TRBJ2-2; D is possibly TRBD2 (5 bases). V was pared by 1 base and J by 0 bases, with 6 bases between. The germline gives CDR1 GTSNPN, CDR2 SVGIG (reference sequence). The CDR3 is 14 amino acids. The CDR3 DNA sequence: TGTGCCTGGAGTGGAGGGACGAACACCGGGGAGCTGTTTTTT. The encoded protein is CAWSGGTNTGELFF.

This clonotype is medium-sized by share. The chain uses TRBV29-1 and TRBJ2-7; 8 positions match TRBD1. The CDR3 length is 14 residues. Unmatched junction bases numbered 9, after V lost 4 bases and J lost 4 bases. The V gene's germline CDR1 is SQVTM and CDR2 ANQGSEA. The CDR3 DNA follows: TGCAGCGTTGCCGGGACAGGATCTGTTTACGAGCAGTACTTC. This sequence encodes CSVAGTGSVYEQYF.

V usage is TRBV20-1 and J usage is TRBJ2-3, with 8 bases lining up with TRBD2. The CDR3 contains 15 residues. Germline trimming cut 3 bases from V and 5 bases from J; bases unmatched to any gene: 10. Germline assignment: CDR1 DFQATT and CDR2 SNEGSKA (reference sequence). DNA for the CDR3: TGCAGTGCTAGTCTCAGCGGGAGAATAGGAGATACGCAGTATTTT. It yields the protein CSASLSGRIGDTQYF.

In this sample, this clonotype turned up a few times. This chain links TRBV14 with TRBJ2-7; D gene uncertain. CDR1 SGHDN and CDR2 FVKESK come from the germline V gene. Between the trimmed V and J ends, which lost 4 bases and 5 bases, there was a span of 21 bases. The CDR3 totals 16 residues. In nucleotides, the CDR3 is TGTGCCAGCAGCCCCCCCCCCGGCGAGTTACGGGACGAGCAGTACTTC. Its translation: CASSPPPGELRDEQYF.

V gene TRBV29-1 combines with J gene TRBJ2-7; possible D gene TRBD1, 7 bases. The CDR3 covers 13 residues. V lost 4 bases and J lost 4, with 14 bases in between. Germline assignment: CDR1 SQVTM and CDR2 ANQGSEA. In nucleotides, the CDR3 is TGCAGCGTTGCTGGAGGGGGCAGGTACGAGCAGTACTTC. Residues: CSVAGGGRYEQYF.